Below are 14 T cell receptor beta chains sequenced from a single sample in a study of blood T cell repertoires in COVID-19. The data were produced by immunoSEQ multiplex PCR, yet TCRdb's version contains in-frame clones alone and is incomplete. The sample gives about 140,000 clones, roughly 79% of which show up once; about 3.2% is in the top ten. What was sequenced was PBMCs or T cells enriched from blood (not recorded which). All receptors come from a woman between 45 and 60 years old who had recovered from COVID-19.

This chain connects TRBV18 to TRBJ1-1, with D possibly being TRBD1 (5 bases). Germline V gives CDR1 KGHSH, CDR2 LQKENI. This CDR3 spans 15 amino acids. Between the trimmed V and J ends, which lost 5 bases and 0 bases, there was a span of 13 bases. CDR3 nucleotides: TGTGCCAGCTCAGAGGACACCGGCATGAACACTGAAGCTTTCTTT. Its protein product is CASSEDTGMNTEAFF.

The chain couples TRBV18 to TRBJ2-5; D remains ambiguous. The CDR3 covers 16 residues. V was clipped by 3 bases and J by 1 base, with 15 bases between them. In germline, CDR1 is KGHSH, CDR2 LQKENI. Here the CDR3 reads CASSPRDTNPQETQYF. CDR3 sequence (DNA): TGTGCCAGCTCACCGAGAGACACAAATCCCCAAGAGACCCAGTACTTC.

J is TRBJ2-1 and V is TRBV11-3, with D maybe TRBD1 (5 bases). Germline-derived CDR1 and CDR2 are SGHNT and YENEEA. This CDR3 comprises 13 residues. V lost 5 bases to trimming and J lost 4 bases, with 9 bases between them. Written as DNA, the CDR3 is TGTGCCAGCAGCCAGGGCGCTTACAATGAGCAGTTCTTC. It yields the protein CASSQGAYNEQFF. Complete variable domain (other parts from reference TRBV11-3 and TRBJ2-1): EAGVVQSPRYKIIEKKQPVAFWCNPISGHNTLYWYLQNLGQGPELLIRYENEEAVDDSQLPKDRFSAERLKGVDSTLKIQPAELGDSAVYLCASSQGAYNEQFFGPGTRLTVL.

V and J are TRBV5-1 and TRBJ1-1, with 7 bases fitting TRBD1. V lost 0 bases, J lost 4 bases, and 6 bases stayed unmatched. Germline V gives CDR1 SGHRS, CDR2 YFSETQ. The CDR3 consists of 15 residues. The chain's CDR3 is CASSLADRESTEAFF. In DNA, the CDR3 is TGCGCCAGCAGCTTGGCCGACAGGGAGAGCACTGAAGCTTTCTTT.

The chain joins TRBV11-3 to TRBJ1-2, with D perhaps matching TRBD1 (6 bases). CDR3 length equals 13 residues. The germline V gene has CDR1 SGHNT and CDR2 YENEEA. The V gene lost 1 base and the J gene lost 6 bases, with 9 bases spanning the gap. The CDR3 region has the DNA TGTGCCAGCAGCTTAGCAGGGGATGATGGCTACACCTTC. Residues: CASSLAGDDGYTF.

This chain links TRBV28 with TRBJ2-7; D may be TRBD2 (5 bases). This CDR3 comprises 12 residues. Trimming shortened V by 4 bases and J by 6 bases, and 10 bases separated the two germline ends. Germline CDR1 reads MDHEN; CDR2 reads SYDVKM. CDR3 loop: CASSSTDFEQYF. DNA of the CDR3: TGTGCCAGCAGTTCTACGGACTTCGAGCAGTACTTC.

The V and J genes are TRBV6-5 and TRBJ2-1; 9 nucleotides match TRBD1. Germline CDR1 MNHEY, CDR2 SVGAGI. The V gene end was trimmed by 5 bases and the J gene end by 3 bases; junction bases not matched to a gene: 5. This CDR3 is built from 15 residues. This chain's CDR3 is CASSTGTGIYNEQFF. CDR3 bases: TGTGCCAGCAGTACCGGGACAGGGATCTACAATGAGCAGTTCTTC.

V usage is TRBV21-1 and J usage is TRBJ2-7; the table gives TRBD2 as D, unverified against the DNA. TRBV21-1 is described as a pseudogene. CDR3 length: 16 residues. CDR3 protein: CASSPEGVAGSYEQYF. For the CDR3, the DNA is TGTGCCAGCAGTCCCGAAGGGGTAGCGGGCTCCTACGAGCAGTACTTC.

The genes are TRBV9 and TRBJ1-3; D remains ambiguous. V lost 4 bases and J 0 bases, leaving 11 bases between the germline ends. The CDR3 spans 15 residues. Germline-derived CDR1 and CDR2 are SGDLS and YYNGEE. CDR3 in DNA: TGTGCCAGCAGCCCGAAGCCCTACTCTGGAAACACCATATATTTT. Its translation: CASSPKPYSGNTIYF.

V usage is TRBV9 and J usage is TRBJ2-2; possibly TRBD1 for D (6 bases). Trimming took off 2 bases at V and 9 bases at J, with 8 bases between the two ends. The CDR3 loop spans 12 amino acids. Germline CDR1 reads SGDLS; CDR2 reads YYNGEE. CDR3 in DNA: TGTGCCAGCAGCGTGGGGGCCCGGGAGCTGTTTTTT. This codes for CASSVGARELFF.

The genes are TRBV27 and TRBJ1-5, with D perhaps matching TRBD1 (5 bases). The CDR3 runs to 13 residues. V was pared by 7 bases and J by 5 bases, with 12 bases between. Germline CDR1 MNHEY, CDR2 SMNVEV (reference sequence). This CDR3 is CASTPDRDQPQHF. The CDR3 bases are TGTGCCAGCACCCCAGACAGAGATCAGCCCCAGCATTTT.

The chain carries TRBV7-9 and TRBJ2-7; weak D call: TRBD2 (5 bases). This CDR3 comprises 13 residues. Trimming pared 4 bases from V and 0 bases from J, leaving 7 bases between. Looked up from germline, CDR1 is SEHNR and CDR2 is FQNEAQ (reference sequence). CDR3 amino acids: CASSSGNSYEQYF. The CDR3 nucleotides read TGTGCCAGCAGCTCGGGAAACTCCTACGAGCAGTACTTC.

This clone was picked up a small number of times. The J gene is TRBJ2-5, the V gene TRBV6-5; no clear D. Trimming took off 4 bases at V and 2 bases at J, with 8 bases between the two ends. The germline gives CDR1 MNHEY, CDR2 SVGAGI. This CDR3 has 13 residues. The chain's CDR3 is CASSFGQQETQYF. In nucleotides, the CDR3 is TGTGCCAGCAGTTTTGGCCAACAAGAGACCCAGTACTTC.

V is TRBV28 and J is TRBJ1-2; weak D call: TRBD1 (5 bases). This CDR3 comprises 13 residues. V was shortened by 4 bases and J by 4 bases, with 10 bases between the two germline ends. CDR1 and CDR2 (germline): MDHEN, SYDVKM. CDR3 coding DNA: TGTGCCAGCAGTTATGACAGTGGCTATGGCTACACCTTC. Translated: CASSYDSGYGYTF.